These 25 T cell receptor beta chains came from one sample sequenced in a study of T-cell reconstitution after alpha-beta-depleted transplantation in children. Researchers prepared the TCRbeta library using unique molecular identifiers, the study reports. TCRdb recomputed calls from the PCR reads with MiXCR, one row per CDR3 protein. The table lists 240,000 or so distinct CDR3 sequences, about 12% of them singletons. The sample in question was PBMCs from the stem cell graft donor, obtained from the stem cell graft. These receptors originate from a human donor who donated a stem cell graft to a child with acute lymphoblastic leukemia.

This clonotype was observed many times. The chain recombines TRBV21-1 with TRBJ2-1; TRBD2 is the table's D call, not checked against the DNA. TRBV21-1 constitutes a pseudogene. The CDR3 sequence is 16 residues long. CDR3 loop: CASRAGPMSSYNEQFF. As DNA, the CDR3 is TGTGCCAGCAGGGCGGGCCCCATGAGCTCCTACAATGAGCAGTTCTTC.

This clonotype was observed a few times. The final CDR3 position lacks the conserved phenylalanine or tryptophan, pointing to a likely read error. The DNA is omitted, as the CDR3 cannot be located on it reliably, and the CDR3 follows TCRdb's listing. The J gene is TRBJ1-3, the V gene TRBV3-1; the DNA was not used to check the table's D call, TRBD1. CDR1 LGHDT and CDR2 YNNKEL come from the germline V gene (reference sequence). The CDR3 is 12 residues long, counting both termini. The CDR3 spells CASSPRADPSFD.

This clonotype was found many times. V gene TRBV12-3 or TRBV12-4 combines with J gene TRBJ1-4; a weak D match, TRBD1 (6 bases). The CDR3 has 14 residues. Trimming took off 6 bases at V and 7 bases at J, with 15 bases between the two ends. CDR3 in amino acids: CASRFTGLGEKLFF. The CDR3 DNA is TGTGCCAGCAGGTTCACAGGGCTGGGTGAAAAACTGTTTTTT.

This clonotype was recorded once. This chain connects TRBV29-1 to TRBJ2-3; 8 bases fit TRBD2. Germline V gives CDR1 SQVTM, CDR2 ANQGSEA. J lost 4 bases, V lost 4 bases, and 13 bases had no gene match. CDR3 length: 16 amino acids. The DNA for the CDR3 is TGCAGCGTTGGAGGATCGGGAGGGCCGATGCCAGATACGCAGTATTTT. Its protein is CSVGGSGGPMPDTQYF.

The rearrangement links TRBV21-1 to TRBJ2-2; TRBD2 is the table's D call, not checked against the DNA. TRBV21-1 is given as a pseudogene. This CDR3 is built from 16 residues. CDR3 sequence reads: CASSKTRATNTGELFF. In DNA, the CDR3 is TGTGCCAGCAGCAAAACTAGGGCCACTAACACCGGGGAGCTGTTTTTT.

The chain uses TRBV6-2 or TRBV6-3 and TRBJ2-1, with D tentatively TRBD1 (5 bases). V lost 7 bases and J 3 bases, leaving 19 bases between the germline ends. The germline V gene encodes CDR1 MNHEY and CDR2 SVGEGT. CDR3 length: 16 residues. CDR3 region: CASTLSPRAGYNEQFF. CDR3 bases: TGTGCCAGCACCCTCTCCCCCAGGGCCGGCTACAATGAGCAGTTCTTC.

This clonotype was detected ten times or more. V gene TRBV5-6 combines with J gene TRBJ1-2; D is perhaps TRBD1 (5 bases). The CDR3 totals 15 residues. The germline V gene encodes CDR1 SGHDT and CDR2 YYEEEE. The V gene lost 4 bases and the J gene lost 7 bases, with 20 bases spanning the gap. The CDR3 sequence: CASSQTDRPTVGYTF. The CDR3 DNA reads TGTGCCAGCAGCCAGACAGACCGCCCTACTGTTGGCTACACCTTC.

This clonotype was observed at least ten times. CDR3 region: CASSLGGLYNEQFF. The CDR3 coding sequence is TGTGCCAGCAGTTTAGGTGGACTCTACAATGAGCAGTTCTTC. The chain combines TRBV12-3 or TRBV12-4 with TRBJ2-1; D may be TRBD2 (5 bases). The V end lost 1 base, the J end lost 3 bases, and 7 bases lay between the germline ends. This CDR3 has 14 amino acids.

This clonotype has just a few counts. The gene calls are TRBV6-5 and TRBJ2-2, with unresolved D. Between the trimmed V and J ends, which lost 0 bases and 7 bases, there was a span of 12 bases. This CDR3 is 15 amino acids long. From germline, CDR1 is MNHEY and CDR2 SVGAGI. CDR3 coding DNA: TGTGCCAGCAGTTACTCGTCAGGTTGGGGCGGGGAGCTGTTTTTT. Residues: CASSYSSGWGGELFF.

Remarks on this clonotype: A much larger clone differs by one base, so this may be a read error. The CDR3 DNA is TGTGCCAGCAGTATCGGGATAAACACCGGGGAGCTGTTTTTT. Translating gives CASSIGINTGELFF. The chain links TRBV6-1 to TRBJ2-2; D possibly corresponds to TRBD2 (5 bases). The CDR3 is 14 residues long. Trimming took off 5 bases at V and 2 bases at J, with 9 bases between the two ends. Germline V gene sequence: CDR1 MNHNS, CDR2 SASEGT.

The chain employs TRBV19 and TRBJ2-2, with TRBD1 as a possible D gene (6 bases). The CDR3 has 15 residues. In germline, CDR1 is LNHDA, CDR2 SQIVND (reference sequence). Trimming pared 4 bases from V and 4 bases from J, leaving 13 bases between. The CDR3 region is CASSTRTAPTGELFF. CDR3 nucleotides: TGTGCCAGTAGTACCCGGACAGCGCCCACCGGGGAGCTGTTTTTT. Looking up the rest from reference TRBV19 and TRBJ2-2 gives the full variable domain: DGGITQSPKYLFRKEGQNVTLSCEQNLNHDAMYWYRQDPGQGLRLIYYSQIVNDFQKGDIAEGYSVSREKKESFPLTVTSAQKNPTAFYLCASSTRTAPTGELFFGEGSRLTVL.

This clonotype was counted at least ten times. The gene calls are TRBV24-1 and TRBJ2-2; D gene ambiguous. The V end was cut by 9 bases, the J end by 1 base, with 5 bases between. The CDR3 is 12 amino acids. CDR1 is KGHDR and CDR2 is SFDVKD in the germline V gene. The CDR3 region has the DNA TGTGCCACCGCTCGGAACACCGGGGAGCTGTTTTTT. This translates into CATARNTGELFF.

This clonotype was seen repeatedly, ten times or more. The chain has TRBV7-6 and TRBJ1-5; D is unresolved. Deletions cut 3 bases from V and 7 bases from J, with 13 bases between. Germline V CDR1 and CDR2: SGHVS, FNYEAQ. The CDR3 totals 14 residues. The CDR3 nucleotides read TGTGCCAGCAGCTTTGCAATGGAGGGCCAGCCCCAGCATTTT. Translation: CASSFAMEGQPQHF.

This clonotype was counted many times. J is TRBJ2-7 and V is TRBV28; 7 nucleotides agree with TRBD2. The CDR3 sequence is 11 residues long. The J segment lost 6 bases and the V segment lost 4 bases, leaving 0 bases of the junction unmatched. Per the germline V gene, CDR1 is MDHEN and CDR2 is SYDVKM. The CDR3 loop reads CASSWGGEQYF. The CDR3 DNA reads as TGTGCCAGCAGTTGGGGGGGCGAGCAGTACTTC.

This clonotype was recorded at least ten times. This chain joins TRBV11-2 and TRBJ2-1, with unresolved D. Germline CDR1 SGHAT, CDR2 FQNNGV. The CDR3 loop spans 15 amino acids. Trimming left V 5 bases short and J 5 bases short, with 16 bases between. The CDR3 region is CASSLHLPAHNEQFF. The CDR3 DNA reads as TGTGCCAGCAGCCTACACCTACCCGCCCACAATGAGCAGTTCTTC.

Many counts were recorded for this clonotype. The V and J genes are TRBV9 and TRBJ1-3, with 8 nucleotides matching TRBD1. With 1 base clipped from V and 3 bases from J, the junction kept 3 bases outside the gene matches. CDR1 is SGDLS, CDR2 YYNGEE, per germline. The CDR3 is 15 residues long. The CDR3 DNA reads as TGTGCCAGCAGCGTACAGGGGGCGAATGGAAACACCATATATTTT. Protein sequence: CASSVQGANGNTIYF.

This clonotype was observed at least ten times. J is TRBJ2-5 and V is TRBV9, with 14 nucleotides matching TRBD2. Germline values: CDR1 SGDLS, CDR2 YYNGEE. Trimming removed 2 bases from V and 5 bases from J; junction bases left unmatched: 11. The CDR3 sequence is 18 residues long. The CDR3 is CASSVLPTSGGARETQYF. The CDR3, as DNA: TGTGCCAGCAGCGTTCTTCCGACTAGCGGGGGGGCTCGTGAGACCCAGTACTTC.

The sample holds many counts of this clonotype. The chain has TRBV5-1 and TRBJ1-1; a weak D match, TRBD1 (6 bases). This CDR3 is 15 amino acids long. Deletions cut 1 base from V and 5 bases from J, with 15 bases between. Looked up from germline, CDR1 is SGHRS and CDR2 is YFSETQ. Here the CDR3 DNA reads TGCGCCAGCAGCTTGTTTACCGAGGGGGAAACTGAAGCTTTCTTT. Its protein product is CASSLFTEGETEAFF. Full variable domain (outside the CDR3, taken from reference TRBV5-1 and TRBJ1-1): KAGVTQTPRYLIKTRGQQVTLSCSPISGHRSVSWYQQTPGQGLQFLFEYFSETQRNKGNFPGRFSGRQFSNSRSEMNVSTLELGDSALYLCASSLFTEGETEAFFGQGTRLTVV.

The rearrangement joins TRBV10-3 to TRBJ2-3; TRBD1 agrees at 9 bases. J was trimmed by 2 bases and V by 10 bases; bases with no gene match: 7. CDR3 length: 14 residues. Germline CDR1 and CDR2: ENHRY and SYGVKD. The DNA for the CDR3 is TGTGCCACGTCCCGGGACAGGGACACAGATACGCAGTATTTT. The encoded protein is CATSRDRDTDTQYF.

V is TRBV12-3 or TRBV12-4 and J is TRBJ1-2; 9 nucleotides line up with TRBD1. V lost 2 bases to trimming and J lost 8 bases; unmatched junction nucleotides: 6. The length of the CDR3 is 14 residues. CDR3 protein: CASSLSHRGQGYTF. The CDR3 nucleotides are TGTGCCAGCAGTTTATCGCACAGGGGGCAGGGCTACACCTTC.

This clonotype showed up many times. In nucleotides, the CDR3 is TGCAGCGTTATAAAGCGGGGACAGGGGAAGCCAGATACGCAGTATTTT. Its protein is CSVIKRGQGKPDTQYF. The V and J genes are TRBV29-1 and TRBJ2-3, with 10 bases that match TRBD1. V was pared by 5 bases and J by 4 bases, with 12 bases of the junction left unmatched. This CDR3 has 16 residues. CDR1 and CDR2 from the germline V gene are SQVTM and ANQGSEA.

This clonotype was seen many times. The genes are TRBV10-3 and TRBJ2-1; D uncertain. The ends were cut back, 4 bases at V and 2 bases at J, with 9 bases in the middle. CDR3 size: 14 residues. Per the germline V gene, CDR1 is ENHRY and CDR2 is SYGVKD. The CDR3 DNA reads TGTGCCATCAGTGGTGAGGCGGCCTACAATGAGCAGTTCTTC. Amino acid sequence: CAISGEAAYNEQFF.

In this sample, this clonotype turned up many times. This chain's CDR3 is CASSWGITYEQYF. DNA of the CDR3: TGTGCCAGCAGCTGGGGGATAACCTACGAGCAGTACTTC. This chain uses TRBV11-2 with TRBJ2-7, with D possibly being TRBD1 or TRBD2 (5 bases each). V lost 4 bases to trimming and J lost 2 bases, with 9 bases between them. This CDR3 spans 13 amino acids. The V gene's germline CDR1 is SGHAT and CDR2 FQNNGV.

At least ten counts were recorded for this clonotype. The chain is built from TRBV20-1 and TRBJ1-4, with D unresolved. Trimming cost V 2 bases and J 7 bases, with 17 bases left between them. The CDR3 sequence is 15 residues long. Germline V gene lookup returns CDR1 DFQATT and CDR2 SNEGSKA (reference sequence). This chain's CDR3 is CSARFPQKTSEKLFF. The CDR3 nucleotides read TGCAGTGCTAGATTTCCCCAGAAGACCAGTGAAAAACTGTTTTTT.

V gene TRBV11-2 combines with J gene TRBJ2-3; D possibly uses TRBD1 or TRBD2 (5 bases each). This CDR3 has 12 amino acids. Trimming cost V 1 base and J 9 bases, with 8 bases left between them. Germline lookup yields CDR1 SGHAT and CDR2 FQNNGV. CDR3 protein: CASSLGGATQYF. Written as DNA, the CDR3 is TGTGCCAGCAGCTTAGGAGGGGCCACGCAGTATTTT.